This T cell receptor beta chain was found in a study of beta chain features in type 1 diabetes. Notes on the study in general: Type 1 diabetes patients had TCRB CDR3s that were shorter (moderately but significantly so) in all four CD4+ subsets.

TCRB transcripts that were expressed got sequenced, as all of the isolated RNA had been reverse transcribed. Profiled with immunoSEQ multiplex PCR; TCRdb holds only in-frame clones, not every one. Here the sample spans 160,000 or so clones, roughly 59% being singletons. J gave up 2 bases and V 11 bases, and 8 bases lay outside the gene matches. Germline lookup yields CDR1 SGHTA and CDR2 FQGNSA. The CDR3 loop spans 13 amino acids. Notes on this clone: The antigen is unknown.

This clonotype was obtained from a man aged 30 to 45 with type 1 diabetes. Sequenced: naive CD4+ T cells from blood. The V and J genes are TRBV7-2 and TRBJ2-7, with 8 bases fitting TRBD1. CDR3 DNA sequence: TGTGCCTCTACAGGGGGGCCGACCTACGAGCAGTACTTC. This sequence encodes CASTGGPTYEQYF.